This T cell receptor (beta chain) was captured by sequencing in a study of blood T cell repertoires in COVID-19. As for the study in general: The origin of the acute and convalescent COVID-19 samples was the United States, Italy and Spain.

Methods used by the authors: Amplification from reference gene primers served as the basis for estimated nucleated cell counts. Profiled with immunoSEQ multiplex PCR; TCRdb holds only in-frame clones, not every one. For V, J and clone size, that table is used; D and trimming come from the DNA. This sample carries 300,000 or so clones, 87% of them seen once, and the ten largest clones take 1%. V dropped 1 base and J dropped 3 bases, with 9 bases sitting between them. Germline lookup yields CDR1 GTSNPN and CDR2 SVGIG (reference sequence). This CDR3 has 13 amino acids. This sequence originates from a woman aged 30 to 39 who had recovered from COVID-19. The sequenced material came from PBMCs or T cells enriched from blood (not recorded which). This rearrangement joins TRBV30 to TRBJ1-1; possible D gene TRBD1, 6 bases. CDR3 protein: CAWSATGYTEAFF. The CDR3 region has the DNA TGTGCCTGGAGTGCGACAGGTTACACTGAAGCTTTCTTT.